The present T cell receptor (beta chain) was sequenced within a study of blood T cell repertoires in COVID-19 (dated by TCRdb to about 2020). About the investigation overall: Samples from collaborators originated in the United States, Italy and Spain and spanned both the acute and convalescent phases of COVID-19. The dataset comprised deeply sampled blood TCRbeta repertoires from subjects exposed to, actively infected with, or recovered from COVID-19. Nearly every sample came with metadata listing a de-identified subject ID, COVID-19 status, age in years and sex. The repertoires were released in a freely available public database intended as a resource for research on the immune response to SARS-CoV-2. Samples came from the ongoing ImmuneRACE study (first 160 participants) plus 1,254 subjects from 6 global collaborators. The prospective study material was composed of cDNA or gDNA derived from T cells, B-cell-depleted T cells, or PBMCs. Where available, HLA class I and class II types were obtained from metadata supplied by the sample provider rather than from assay-based typing. Summary of the overall study and its limitations: The quantity of clinical and demographic metadata differed by source and by participant and was supplied without curation.

One collaborating source in Seattle enrolled patients during active infection and followed them longitudinally through the course of disease. The collaborating institutions used their own protocols to collect whole blood in K2EDTA tubes. For TCRbeta analysis, collaborators shipped samples in one of three forms: frozen whole blood, isolated PBMCs, or DNA extracted from either of those sample types. The immunoSEQ Assay, a bias-controlled multiplex PCR, was used to amplify TCRbeta CDR3 regions from genomic DNA. The authors' analysis ran thus. The number of nucleated cells in each sample was estimated by amplification of reference gene primers within the assay. To quantify the absolute abundance of each unique TCRbeta CDR3 rearrangement, sequence reads were collapsed and filtered. Productive Simpson clonality was computed per sample as the square root of Simpson's diversity index over productive rearrangements. This is the immuneACCESS table as TCRdb keeps it, with only in-frame sequences that have V and J called. A part of the clones is gone; compared with another copy, unresolved V genes explain less than half, and the rest is unexplained. V, J and clone size derive from that table, while D and trimming were established from the DNA sequence. The sample yields over 35,000 clones; 87% were counted once. Roughly 3.8% of the sample rests with the top ten.

The CDR3 goes from the cysteine to the phenylalanine over 13 residues. Only the CDR3 part of the read is kept: 39 bases, read in frame from the first base. Looking up the germline V gene yields CDR1 SQVTM and CDR2 ANQGSEA. The V end loses 3 bases and the J end loses 7 bases, and a stretch of 12 bases separates them. About this clone itself: This clone's antigen is unknown. Base quality data are lacking; no much larger clone is found one base away.

Sequencing was performed on peripheral blood. Here the chain combines TRBV29-1 and TRBJ1-4, with no confidently assigned D gene. The TCR sequence derives from a man aged 35 to 55 with COVID-19, enrolled during active disease. The CDR3 has the sequence CSVELWAGEKLFF. The DNA sequence follows: TGCAGCGTTGAGTTGTGGGCTGGTGAAAAACTGTTTTTT.